The clone carrying this TCR beta chain was recorded a few times. Each CDR3 protein is one row after TCRdb ran MiXCR on the RT-PCR reads. The sample holds around 700,000 distinct CDR3 sequences, about 14% seen once. Trimming pared 7 bases from V and 0 bases from J, leaving 7 bases between. The CDR3 is 12 residues long. Germline CDR1 reads DFQATT; CDR2 reads SNEGSKA (reference sequence). The V and J genes are TRBV20-1 and TRBJ1-5; no clear D. The sample taken for sequencing was memory CD4+ T cells from blood. The TCR comes from a female donor in good health, serving as a healthy control. The CDR3 DNA follows: TGCAGTGTCGAGCATAGCAATCAGCCCCAGCATTTT. Translation: CSVEHSNQPQHF.